This is a list of T cell receptor beta chains from one sample in a study of cytomegalovirus exposure and HLA in healthy donors. Data came from immunoSEQ multiplex PCR; TCRdb stores just in-frame clones and leaves some out. Found here are approximately 90,000 clones, about four fifths of them singletons; the top ten hold less than 5%. Source material: PBMCs. The receptor source for this set is a woman aged 40 to 49 in good health and CMV-seronegative. Each CDR3 is given with its conserved first and last residue. The D gene is left open where the match is weak. Clone size is shown for a subset of rows, as once, few, many or a class of expanded clone.

v_gene: TRBV13; j_gene: TRBJ1-1; d_gene: NA; abundance: once; CDR3aa: CASSFYTGQAFF; CDR3nt: TGTGCCAGCAGCTTTTATACAGGGCAAGCTTTCTTT
v_gene: TRBV6-1; j_gene: TRBJ2-3; d_gene: TRBD1; abundance: NA; CDR3aa: CASSVTQGVSTDTQYF; CDR3nt: TGTGCCAGCAGTGTGACCCAGGGGGTCAGCACAGATACGCAGTATTTT
v_gene: TRBV5-6; j_gene: TRBJ1-6; d_gene: TRBD1; abundance: NA; CDR3aa: CASGKTTGVRNSPLHF; CDR3nt: TGTGCCAGCGGGAAGACTACAGGGGTTAGGAATTCACCCCTCCACTTT
v_gene: TRBV6-7; j_gene: TRBJ2-7; d_gene: NA; abundance: NA; CDR3aa: CASSLSLQLGEIYEQYF; CDR3nt: TGTGCCAGCAGTCTTTCCCTACAATTAGGGGAAATCTACGAGCAGTACTTC
v_gene: TRBV30; j_gene: TRBJ2-3; d_gene: NA; abundance: once; CDR3aa: CAWKSFGPSTDTQYF; CDR3nt: TGTGCCTGGAAATCTTTTGGCCCGAGCACAGATACGCAGTATTTT
v_gene: TRBV19; j_gene: TRBJ1-2; d_gene: NA; abundance: NA; CDR3aa: CAVSRGGDYGYTF; CDR3nt: TGTGCCGTATCCAGAGGAGGGGACTATGGCTACACCTTC
v_gene: TRBV6-1; j_gene: TRBJ2-7; d_gene: NA; abundance: NA; CDR3aa: CASSEMGSSYEQYF; CDR3nt: TGTGCCAGCAGTGAAATGGGGAGCTCCTACGAGCAGTACTTC
v_gene: TRBV7-8; j_gene: TRBJ1-1; d_gene: TRBD1; abundance: NA; CDR3aa: CASSLTGQQAEAFF; CDR3nt: TGTGCCAGCAGCTTAACGGGACAGCAGGCTGAAGCTTTCTTT
v_gene: TRBV5-5; j_gene: TRBJ1-5; d_gene: TRBD1; abundance: NA; CDR3aa: CASSLGQGSQPQHF; CDR3nt: TGTGCCAGCAGCCTCGGACAGGGGAGTCAGCCCCAGCATTTT
v_gene: TRBV5-1; j_gene: TRBJ2-7; d_gene: TRBD1; abundance: NA; CDR3aa: CASSLRPGQALLYEQYF; CDR3nt: TGCGCCAGCAGCTTACGACCGGGACAGGCCCTTCTCTACGAGCAGTACTTC
v_gene: TRBV4-2; j_gene: TRBJ1-4; d_gene: TRBD1; abundance: NA; CDR3aa: CASSQAPGQIDEDGTEKLFF; CDR3nt: TGTGCCAGCAGCCAAGCGCCGGGACAGATAGATGAGGATGGTACGGAAAAACTGTTTTTT